The clone carrying this T cell receptor (beta chain) was counted a few times. Then a second PCR, running roughly 7 to 11 cycles, was carried out with a sample-barcoded 5' primer and a J-beta primer mix. Using its own MiXCR run on the 5' RACE reads, TCRdb lists one record per CDR3 protein. The data contain about 760,000 distinct CDR3 sequences, more than 20% of them singletons. The sample is drawn from a study of blood T cells in healthy people across ages. There are 17 residues in the CDR3. CDR1 SEHNR and CDR2 FQNEAQ come from the germline V gene (reference sequence). V was pared by 5 bases and J by 8 bases, with 11 bases of the junction left unmatched. The same specimen was also included in a second study, on T cells of mothers and their children.

This TCR was sampled from a boy between 10 and 17 years old in good health. The sequencing sample was made of blood. The rearrangement links TRBV7-9 to TRBJ2-1, with 14 nucleotides matching TRBD2. The CDR3 reads CASSPRGTSGSLYEQFF. CDR3 DNA: TGTGCCAGCAGCCCCCGGGGGACTAGCGGGAGTCTTTATGAGCAGTTCTTC.